These 20 T cell receptor beta chains came from one sample sequenced in a study of post-analysis software for immune sequencing data. Built from TCR beta cDNA, the libraries had unique molecular identifiers in them. TCRdb fed the PCR reads into MiXCR, producing one record per CDR3 protein. The profile shows hundreds of thousands of distinct CDR3 sequences, roughly 27% of them singletons. The antigens these receptors bind are not known. Regarding the study as a whole: The study found TRBV5-6, TRBV5-1 and TRBV20-1 among 5 or 6 TRBV segments more frequent in patients than controls.

The sample comprised blood. The receptors derive from a girl aged 5 to 17 with multiple sclerosis.

The chain carries TRBV24-1 and TRBJ2-3; D uncertain. The ends were cut back, 0 bases at V and 4 bases at J, with 13 bases in the middle. Germline-derived CDR1 and CDR2 are KGHDR and SFDVKD. The CDR3 sequence is 16 residues long. CDR3 loop: CATSDLSSKSADTQYF. The CDR3 DNA is TGTGCCACCAGTGATTTGTCCAGCAAAAGTGCAGATACGCAGTATTTT.

The chain combines TRBV27 with TRBJ2-7, with a tentative D call TRBD2 (5 bases). V was cut by 4 bases and J by 6 bases, with 10 bases left in between. Germline V gives CDR1 MNHEY, CDR2 SMNVEV (reference sequence). CDR3 size: 12 residues. CDR3 sequence reads: CASSSWTFEQYF. The DNA of the CDR3 is TGTGCCAGCAGTTCTTGGACTTTCGAGCAGTACTTC.

The chain joins TRBV18 to TRBJ2-3, with unresolved D. Trimming pared 2 bases from V and 1 base from J, leaving 10 bases between. This CDR3 is 15 amino acids long. Germline loops: CDR1 KGHSH, CDR2 LQKENI. The CDR3 nucleotides read TGTGCCAGCTCACCATCGTCCCGGGGCACAGATACGCAGTATTTT. It translates to CASSPSSRGTDTQYF.

This clonotype was observed a few times. V usage is TRBV5-1 and J usage is TRBJ1-2; perhaps TRBD1 as D (5 bases). The CDR3 extends over 14 amino acids. The V gene lost 5 bases and the J gene lost 3 bases, with 14 bases spanning the gap. Germline loops: CDR1 SGHRS, CDR2 YFSETQ. CDR3 DNA: TGCGCCAGCAGGGTAACGCAGGGCCACTATGGCTACACCTTC. This sequence encodes CASRVTQGHYGYTF. The variable domain in full, completed from reference TRBV5-1 and TRBJ1-2, reads KAGVTQTPRYLIKTRGQQVTLSCSPISGHRSVSWYQQTPGQGLQFLFEYFSETQRNKGNFPGRFSGRQFSNSRSEMNVSTLELGDSALYLCASRVTQGHYGYTFGSGTRLTVV.

The chain uses TRBV9 and TRBJ1-1, with a possible D match to TRBD1 (5 bases). Germline values: CDR1 SGDLS, CDR2 YYNGEE. The germline V and J ends were trimmed by 4 bases and 5 bases, with 15 bases remaining between them. The CDR3 consists of 14 residues. The CDR3 reads CASSPRGVGTEAFF. In DNA, the CDR3 is TGTGCCAGCAGCCCGAGGGGTGTGGGTACTGAAGCTTTCTTT.

The CDR3 region has the DNA TGTGCCAGCAGCCGACAGGGGGCCGACCCGAATCAGCCCCAGCATTTT. Protein product: CASSRQGADPNQPQHF. The V gene is TRBV6-2 or TRBV6-3, the J gene TRBJ1-5, with 10 bases fitting TRBD1. Germline V gives CDR1 MNHEY, CDR2 SVGEGT. The length of the CDR3 is 16 residues. After removal of 6 bases from V and 4 bases from J, the junction contained 9 bases not matched to a gene.

The J gene is TRBJ2-3, the V gene TRBV5-1, with D unclear. The CDR3 runs to 11 residues. Germline V gene lookup returns CDR1 SGHRS and CDR2 YFSETQ. Trimming pared 6 bases from V and 4 bases from J, leaving 6 bases between. The CDR3 DNA is TGCGCCAGCATCGGAGCAGATACGCAGTATTTT. It yields the protein CASIGADTQYF.

The genes are TRBV20-1 and TRBJ2-1, with TRBD2 as a possible D gene (6 bases). Germline loops: CDR1 DFQATT, CDR2 SNEGSKA (reference sequence). The CDR3 is made up of 15 amino acids. V lost 0 bases and J 9 bases, leaving 18 bases between the germline ends. The CDR3 spells CSARDEGTGFGEQFF. The CDR3 nucleotides are TGCAGTGCTAGAGATGAGGGGACTGGCTTCGGTGAGCAGTTCTTC.

This rearrangement joins TRBV12-3 or TRBV12-4 to TRBJ2-1; D unresolved. The CDR3 has 13 residues. Trimming took 3 bases from V and 9 from J, leaving 12 bases between them. The CDR3 DNA reads as TGTGCCAGCAGTTTTAGGTGGGATAGTGAGCAGTTCTTC. Amino acid sequence: CASSFRWDSEQFF.

The V call is TRBV29-1, the J call TRBJ2-4, with no clear D. The J call may be in error: the DNA end matches TRBJ2-7 better. CDR1 SQVTM and CDR2 ANQGSEA come from the germline V gene. This CDR3 is 11 amino acids long. CDR3 region: CGARWGNEQYF. The CDR3 region has the DNA TGCGGCGCGAGGTGGGGTAACGAGCAGTACTTC.

The CDR3 nucleotides are TGTGCCAGCAGCTTAGTCTCCACGGGGGGTGATGAGCAGTTCTTC. As protein: CASSLVSTGGDEQFF. The chain combines TRBV7-2 with TRBJ2-1; 7 bases fit TRBD2. This CDR3 region has 15 residues. Germline loops: CDR1 SGHTA, CDR2 FQGNSA. V lost 1 base and J lost 8; bases outside the gene matches: 8.

This clonotype has a handful of counts. The J gene is TRBJ2-1, the V gene TRBV28, with 8 bases identical to TRBD2. Unmatched junction bases numbered 4, after V lost 4 bases and J lost 8 bases. In germline, CDR1 is MDHEN, CDR2 SYDVKM. There are 13 residues in the CDR3. CDR3 nucleotides: TGTGCCAGCAGTTACGGGGGGGCCGATGAGCAGTTCTTC. It translates to CASSYGGADEQFF.

This clonotype has just a few counts. The chain employs TRBV24-1 and TRBJ2-1, with TRBD2 matching 11 bases. This CDR3 is built from 17 residues. Trimming took 4 bases from V and 7 from J; bases not matched to a gene: 11. Germline V gene sequence: CDR1 KGHDR, CDR2 SFDVKD. The DNA of the CDR3 is TGTGCCACCAGTGACCCAACAGGGGCTAGCGGGAGGAATGAGCAGTTCTTC. Amino acids: CATSDPTGASGRNEQFF.

This rearrangement joins TRBV12-3 or TRBV12-4 to TRBJ1-2, with D tentatively TRBD1 (6 bases). The CDR3 consists of 13 residues. With 9 bases removed from V and 7 bases from J, the gap between germline ends came to 18 bases. The CDR3 DNA follows: TGTGCCAGTCTCCTGGGGCAGGGGAGTGGCTACACCTTC. Amino acids: CASLLGQGSGYTF.

This clonotype showed up just a few times. The chain combines TRBV7-9 with TRBJ1-6, with a tentative D call TRBD1 (5 bases). The CDR3 covers 16 residues. Looked up from germline, CDR1 is SEHNR and CDR2 is FQNEAQ (reference sequence). Trimming removed 2 bases from V and 7 bases from J, with 15 bases in between. The CDR3 coding sequence is TGTGCCAGCAGCTTATTCGCCAGGGTCGGGAATTCACCCCTCCACTTT. This codes for CASSLFARVGNSPLHF.

J is TRBJ1-6 and V is TRBV6-1; 7 positions agree with TRBD1. Germline V lookup: CDR1 MNHNS, CDR2 SASEGT. The CDR3 runs to 18 residues. Trimming took 5 bases from V and 4 from J; bases not matched to a gene: 14. CDR3 in amino acids: CASSTRATGPTYNSPLHF. In nucleotides, the CDR3 is TGTGCCAGCAGTACCCGGGCGACAGGGCCTACTTATAATTCACCCCTCCACTTT.

V usage is TRBV6-5 and J usage is TRBJ2-5; D may match TRBD1 or TRBD2 (6 bases each). V was pared by 6 bases and J by 11 bases, with 22 bases between. The CDR3 length is 14 residues. CDR1 is MNHEY, CDR2 SVGAGI, per germline. CDR3 nucleotide sequence: TGTGCCAGCAGCCGGGGGCTACAGTACAATGAGCAGTACTTC. Translating it yields CASSRGLQYNEQYF.

This clonotype has only a few counts. The rearrangement uses TRBV4-3 and TRBJ2-3, with a tentative D call TRBD2 (6 bases). There are 18 residues in the CDR3. V was trimmed by 0 bases and J by 0 bases, leaving 16 bases between them. Germline-derived CDR1 and CDR2 are LGHNA and YSLEER. The DNA of the CDR3 is TGCGCCAGCAGCCAAGATTTACCCAGCGGGTATAGCACAGATACGCAGTATTTT. It translates to CASSQDLPSGYSTDTQYF.

This clonotype occurred a few times. The chain joins TRBV15 to TRBJ2-1; a possible D gene is TRBD2 (6 bases). Trimming shortened V by 3 bases and J by 8 bases, and 20 bases separated the two germline ends. The V gene's germline CDR1 is LNHNV and CDR2 YYDKDF (reference sequence). There are 16 residues in the CDR3. The CDR3 DNA reads TGTGCCACCAGCAGCCCACAGGCGGGCTGGAGGGATGAGCAGTTCTTC. It encodes CATSSPQAGWRDEQFF. The variable domain in full, with the rest retrieved from reference TRBV15 and TRBJ2-1, is DAMVIQNPRYQVTQFGKPVTLSCSQTLNHNVMYWYQQKSSQAPKLLFHYYDKDFNNEADTPDNFQSRRPNTSFCFLDIRSPGLGDTAMYLCATSSPQAGWRDEQFFGPGTRLTVL.

V is TRBV12-3 or TRBV12-4 and J is TRBJ2-2; a weak D match, TRBD1 (5 bases). V lost 0 bases and J lost 6, with 8 bases in between. This CDR3 is 14 amino acids long. Here the CDR3 reads CASSLALGAGELFF. CDR3 sequence (DNA): TGTGCCAGCAGTTTAGCCTTAGGGGCCGGGGAGCTGTTTTTT.